The 18 T cell receptor beta chains below were found in one sample sequenced in a study of Graves' ophthalmopathy and Graves' hyperthyroidism. Investigators amplified TCR beta CDR3 regions from RNA transcripts. First-round RT-PCR used HTBI primers; second-round multiplex PCR followed. TCRdb analysed the multiplex PCR reads with MiXCR anew, one entry per CDR3 protein. This table holds under 350,000 distinct CDR3 sequences, 17% found once. What was sequenced was peripheral blood. These receptors originate from an adult man with Graves' ophthalmopathy.

This chain joins TRBV7-2 and TRBJ2-5, with D hard to call. The CDR3 is made up of 13 amino acids. Germline V lookup: CDR1 SGHTA, CDR2 FQGNSA. Trimming shortened V by 0 bases and J by 3 bases, and 5 bases separated the two germline ends. The CDR3 bases are TGTGCCAGCAGCTTAGCCCAGGAAGAGACCCAGTACTTC. Translation gives CASSLAQEETQYF.

The chain joins TRBV29-1 to TRBJ1-1; D remains ambiguous. Germline V lookup: CDR1 SQVTM, CDR2 ANQGSEA. Deletions cut 6 bases from V and 0 bases from J, with 8 bases between. There are 12 residues in the CDR3. The CDR3 nucleotides read TGCAGCGTAGGTTGGGTGAACACTGAAGCTTTCTTT. This encodes CSVGWVNTEAFF.

This clonotype was recorded many times. The chain joins TRBV2 to TRBJ2-7; D possibly corresponds to TRBD2 (6 bases). The V gene lost 1 base and the J gene lost 1 base, with 17 bases spanning the gap. Germline V lookup: CDR1 SNHLY, CDR2 FYNNEI. The CDR3 runs to 17 residues. The CDR3 loop is CASSEGGVTLRSYEQYF. In DNA, the CDR3 is TGTGCCAGCAGTGAAGGGGGGGTGACTTTGAGGTCCTACGAGCAGTACTTC.

The table lists this clonotype with many counts. J is TRBJ2-7 and V is TRBV2; either TRBD1 or TRBD2 may fit D (5 bases each). This CDR3 spans 14 amino acids. The germline V gene has CDR1 SNHLY and CDR2 FYNNEI. The V and J ends lost 4 bases and 0 bases respectively, with 10 bases between them. In DNA form, the CDR3 reads TGTGCCAGCAGTGCGGGGCTCAGCTCCTACGAGCAGTACTTC. It is translated as CASSAGLSSYEQYF.

In this sample, this clonotype turned up many times. CDR3 nucleotides: TGTGCCAGCAGCGCCGGACGTCTCTCTGGGGCCAACGTCCTGACTTTC. Residues: CASSAGRLSGANVLTF. This sequence joins TRBV11-2 and TRBJ2-6; no clear D gene. The CDR3 has 16 residues. The V and J ends lost 5 bases and 0 bases respectively, with 11 bases between them. Germline V CDR1 and CDR2: SGHAT, FQNNGV.

In its sample, this clonotype was seen many times. This sequence joins TRBV6-5 and TRBJ1-1; D remains ambiguous. The germline V gene encodes CDR1 MNHEY and CDR2 SVGAGI. This CDR3 spans 15 amino acids. The V and J ends lost 3 bases and 1 base respectively, with 12 bases between them. The CDR3 reads CASSYSYPRNTEAFF. The CDR3 DNA reads as TGTGCCAGCAGTTATAGTTATCCGCGGAACACTGAAGCTTTCTTT.

The chain recombines TRBV6-1 with TRBJ2-5, with 10 nucleotides matching TRBD1. The CDR3 loop spans 15 amino acids. Germline CDR1 is MNHNS and CDR2 is SASEGT. Trimming cost V 6 bases and J 6 bases; bases outside gene matches: 10. Here the CDR3 DNA reads TGTGCCAGCAGCGAAAGACAGGGGGCAGGAAAGACCCAGTACTTC. It specifies CASSERQGAGKTQYF.

This clonotype was observed a few times. This sequence joins TRBV6-1 and TRBJ1-6, with 7 bases fitting TRBD1. Trimming cost V 5 bases and J 7 bases; bases outside gene matches: 14. The length of the CDR3 is 17 residues. The germline V gene has CDR1 MNHNS and CDR2 SASEGT. In DNA form, the CDR3 reads TGTGCCAGCAGTCGGACCGGGACAGACCGAAGAAATTCACCCCTCCACTTT. Its translation: CASSRTGTDRRNSPLHF.

This clonotype was seen repeatedly, ten times or more. V usage is TRBV6-1 and J usage is TRBJ2-7; TRBD1 agrees at 10 bases. The J segment lost 6 bases and the V segment lost 7 bases, leaving 9 bases of the junction unmatched. The CDR3 has 14 residues. Germline-derived CDR1 and CDR2 are MNHNS and SASEGT. CDR3 coding DNA: TGTGCCAGCACCATAAGAAGGACAGGGGGCGAGCAGTACTTC. This codes for CASTIRRTGGEQYF.

At least ten counts were recorded for this clonotype. CDR3: CASSQVDRGQETQYF. CDR3 DNA sequence: TGTGCCAGCAGCCAAGTAGACAGGGGACAAGAGACCCAGTACTTC. The V gene is TRBV4-2, the J gene TRBJ2-5, with 8 nucleotides matching TRBD1. The CDR3 extends over 15 amino acids. The V segment lost 1 base and the J segment 2 bases; nucleotides outside the gene matches: 3. The V gene's germline CDR1 is LGHNA and CDR2 YNFKEQ.

This clonotype was observed many times. The chain couples TRBV11-2 to TRBJ2-7; D is possibly TRBD1 (5 bases). Germline V gives CDR1 SGHAT, CDR2 FQNNGV. V was pared by 6 bases and J by 2 bases, with 14 bases between. This CDR3 has 14 amino acids. As DNA, the CDR3 is TGTGCCAGCAGACTGAGACAGCAGACCTACGAGCAGTACTTC. Protein: CASRLRQQTYEQYF.

Ten or more counts support this clonotype. The chain couples TRBV13 to TRBJ2-7, with D maybe TRBD1 (6 bases). Between the trimmed V and J ends, which lost 2 bases and 5 bases, there was a span of 10 bases. The CDR3 covers 13 residues. Germline CDR1 is PRHDT and CDR2 is FYEKMQ (reference sequence). The CDR3: CASSLSGDNEQYF. As DNA, the CDR3 is TGTGCCAGCAGCTTATCAGGGGACAACGAGCAGTACTTC.

This clonotype was found a few times. It is likely a read error, because the conserved phenylalanine at the end of the CDR3 is missing. The rearrangement joins TRBV29-1 to TRBJ2-7; D is uncertain. Germline V gene data show CDR1 as SQVTM and CDR2 as ANQGSEA. The V gene lost 2 bases and the J gene lost 3 bases, with 5 bases spanning the gap. CDR3 length: 11 amino acids. Here the CDR3 DNA reads TGCAGCGTTGAACTAGGCTACGAGCAGTACCTC. This codes for CSVELGYEQYL.

Only a few counts were recorded for this clonotype. The rearrangement links TRBV18 to TRBJ2-5; TRBD1 or TRBD2 may be the D gene (5 bases each). Germline V gene data show CDR1 as KGHSH and CDR2 as LQKENI. Trimming took off 3 bases at V and 4 bases at J, with 27 bases between the two ends. The CDR3 extends over 19 amino acids. The CDR3 region has the DNA TGTGCCAGCTCACCCGAGCGACCGTTCCGGACCACAGGAGGAGAGACCCAGTACTTC. Protein sequence: CASSPERPFRTTGGETQYF.

This clonotype appeared a few times. The chain links TRBV6-5 to TRBJ2-5; D not certain. CDR1 is MNHEY, CDR2 SVGAGI, per germline. Trimming cost V 4 bases and J 1 base, with 7 bases left between them. This CDR3 is 13 amino acids long. This CDR3 is CASSLHFQETQYF. The CDR3 bases are TGTGCCAGCAGTTTACACTTCCAAGAGACCCAGTACTTC.

This clonotype has a count of ten or more. The V and J genes are TRBV20-1 and TRBJ2-7; maybe TRBD2 (7 bases). The CDR3 loop spans 16 amino acids. The V and J ends lost 5 bases and 1 base respectively, with 21 bases between them. Germline assignment: CDR1 DFQATT and CDR2 SNEGSKA (reference sequence). CDR3 protein: CSAVPPGGRSSYEQYF. In nucleotides, the CDR3 is TGCAGTGCTGTACCACCCGGGGGGCGCAGTTCCTACGAGCAGTACTTC.

This clonotype was observed at least ten times. The chain links TRBV6-5 to TRBJ1-2, with 9 positions matching TRBD1. J gave up 2 bases and V 6 bases, and 7 bases lay outside the gene matches. The CDR3 covers 15 residues. CDR1 is MNHEY and CDR2 is SVGAGI in the germline V gene. The CDR3 bases are TGTGCCAGCAGGGGCCCGGGACAGGGAAACTATGGCTACACCTTC. This encodes CASRGPGQGNYGYTF.

This clonotype was seen many times. V and J are TRBV5-1 and TRBJ2-2; the D gene is possibly TRBD2 (6 bases). Trimming took 2 bases from V and 3 from J, leaving 11 bases between them. Germline CDR1 reads SGHRS; CDR2 reads YFSETQ. The CDR3 consists of 15 residues. The CDR3 region is CASSLNGDYTGELFF. The CDR3 nucleotides are TGCGCCAGCAGCTTAAATGGGGACTACACCGGGGAGCTGTTTTTT.